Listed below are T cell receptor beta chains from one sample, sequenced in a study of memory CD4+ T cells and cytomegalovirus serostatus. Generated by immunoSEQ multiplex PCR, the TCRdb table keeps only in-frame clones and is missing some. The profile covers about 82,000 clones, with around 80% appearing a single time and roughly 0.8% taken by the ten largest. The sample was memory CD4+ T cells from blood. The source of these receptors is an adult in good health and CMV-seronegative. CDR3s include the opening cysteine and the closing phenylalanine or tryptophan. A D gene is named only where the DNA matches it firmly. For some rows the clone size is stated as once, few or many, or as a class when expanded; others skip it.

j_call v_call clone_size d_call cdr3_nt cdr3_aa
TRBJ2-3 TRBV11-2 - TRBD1 TGTGCCAGCAGCTTAGGCGGACAGGGGGCTTACACAGATACGCAGTATTTT CASSLGGQGAYTDTQYF
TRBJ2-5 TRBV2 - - TGTGCCAGCAGTGACCGGGGGGCGGGAAAAGAGACCCAGTACTTC CASSDRGAGKETQYF
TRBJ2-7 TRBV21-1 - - TGTGCCAGCAGTTGGACAGCGAGCTCCTACGAGCAGTACTTC CASSWTASSYEQYF
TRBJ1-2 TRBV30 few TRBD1 TGTGCCTGGATACCCCCGGGACAGAACTATGGCTACACCTTC CAWIPPGQNYGYTF
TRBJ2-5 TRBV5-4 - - TGTGCCAGCAGCGTCTACCTGAACCAAGAGACCCAGTACTTC CASSVYLNQETQYF
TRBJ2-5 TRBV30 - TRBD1 TGTGCCTGGAGTGCTGACAGGGGGCGCATTCAAGAGACCCAGTACTTC CAWSADRGRIQETQYF
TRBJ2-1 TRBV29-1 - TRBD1 TGCAGCGTCGCCGATAGACAGGGGGCGTTGAATGAGCAGTTCTTC CSVADRQGALNEQFF
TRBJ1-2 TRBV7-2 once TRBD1 TGTGCCAGCAGCTTATCCGTGGACAGGGGGCATGGCTACACCTTC CASSLSVDRGHGYTF
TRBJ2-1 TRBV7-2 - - TGTGCCAGCAGCTTAGATCAGGCTACCTACAATGAGCAGTTCTTC CASSLDQATYNEQFF
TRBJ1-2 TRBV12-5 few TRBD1 TGTGCTAGTGGCATAGACAGGGATGGCTACACCTTC CASGIDRDGYTF
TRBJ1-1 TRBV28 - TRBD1 TGTGCCAGCAGAGTCGAACAGGGGGGCGACACTGAAGCTTTCTTT CASRVEQGGDTEAFF
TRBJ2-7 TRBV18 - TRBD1 TGTGCCAGCTCACCGTCAGGGGGCCGGGGCGAGCAGTACTTC CASSPSGGRGEQYF
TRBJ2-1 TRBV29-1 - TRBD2 TGCAGCGTTGAAGGGCTAAGCGGGGGGGCGTACAATGAGCAGTTCTTC CSVEGLSGGAYNEQFF
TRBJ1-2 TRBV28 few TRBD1 TGTGCCAGCGGGGACAGCGACTATGGCTACACCTTC CASGDSDYGYTF
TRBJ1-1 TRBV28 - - TGTGCCAGCAGTTCTCTGACCCTCCTGAGGGGAACTTTCTTT CASSSLTLLRGTFF
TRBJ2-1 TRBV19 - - TGTGCCAGTAGTATTAACTCCTACAATGAGCAGTTCTTC CASSINSYNEQFF